Sequencing of this T cell receptor (beta chain) was carried out in a study of siplizumab effects on memory and regulatory T cells. Clones were read by immunoSEQ multiplex PCR, and TCRdb kept only the in-frame ones, dropping some. The top ten hold more than 14% of the sample, which has some 88,000 clones, just under 90% seen once. This TCR came from a human donor in good health. Sequencing was performed on CD4+ T cells sorted from blood.

DNA for the CDR3: TGTGCCAGCAGCTCCCCGACGGGAGGGTACTATGGCTACACCTTC. Amino acids: CASSSPTGGYYGYTF. The genes are TRBV7-2 and TRBJ1-2, with D unclear. This CDR3 contains 15 residues. V was cut by 4 bases and J by 3 bases, with 15 bases left in between. Germline CDR1 and CDR2: SGHTA and FQGNSA.